The entry below gives a single T cell receptor (beta chain) sequence along with its context. The target antigen is unknown. The CDR3 is made up of 14 amino acids. CDR1 SGHTA and CDR2 FQGNSA come from the germline V gene. V was clipped by 1 base and J by 8 bases; unmatched bases: 5. The data stem from a study of regulatory T cells in long-lasting Graves disease. Notes on the study in general: Preferential use of TRBV28, TRBJ1-2 and TRBJ2-5 was seen in persistent disease. Accuracy may have been reduced by the small sample size.

TCRdb reprocessed the reads with MiXCR, giving one entry per CDR3 protein. The sample contains just under 850 distinct CDR3 sequences, over 60% of which appear only once. With RNA extracted from PBMCs as input, the TCR library was made. American Thyroid Association guidelines served as the basis for diagnosing Graves' disease. Patients were enrolled at an endocrinology department in Xi'an, China. Sample: peripheral blood mononuclear cells (PBMCs), taken with antithyroid drug treatment, in newly diagnosed or persistent Graves disease (not recorded which). The source is a female donor with Graves disease. J is TRBJ1-5 and V is TRBV7-2; 7 positions agree with TRBD1. This chain's CDR3 is CASSLGGGLEPQHF. The CDR3, as DNA: TGTGCCAGCAGCTTAGGAGGGGGCCTGGAGCCCCAGCATTTT.